These 30 T cell receptor beta chains came from one sample sequenced in a study of cytomegalovirus exposure and HLA in healthy donors. PCR was performed using 60 Vbeta and 13 Jbeta primers. Profiling relied on immunoSEQ multiplex PCR, and the TCRdb table lists in-frame clones only, not all of them. Recorded for this sample: 65,000 to 95,000 clones. The sample comprised PBMCs. The receptors were sampled from a woman aged 55-70 years in good health and CMV-seronegative.

The chain is built from TRBV13 and TRBJ2-7; TRBD1 matches 10 bases. Unmatched junction bases numbered 6, after V lost 5 bases and J lost 2 bases. The CDR3 loop spans 15 amino acids. The V gene's germline CDR1 is PRHDT and CDR2 FYEKMQ (reference sequence). For the CDR3, the DNA is TGTGCCAGCAGCAATCGGGGACAGGGGACCTACGAGCAGTACTTC. Translated: CASSNRGQGTYEQYF.

V usage is TRBV4-2 and J usage is TRBJ2-5; 7 positions agree with TRBD1. The junction had 10 bases not matched to a gene; V was cut back by 1 base and J by 2 bases. CDR1 is LGHNA and CDR2 is YNFKEQ in the germline V gene. The CDR3 totals 17 residues. The DNA for the CDR3 is TGTGCCAGCAGCCAAGGGGATACAGGGACAGATCAAGAGACCCAGTACTTC. The encoded protein is CASSQGDTGTDQETQYF.

The chain carries TRBV19 and TRBJ1-2; TRBD1 might be the D (6 bases). The germline CDR1 and CDR2 sequences are LNHDA and SQIVND (reference sequence). The CDR3 consists of 12 residues. V gave up 7 bases and J gave up 5 bases, with 11 bases separating them. This CDR3 is CASTPGDYGYTF. CDR3 bases: TGTGCCAGTACCCCAGGGGATTATGGCTACACCTTC.

The CDR3 coding sequence is TGTGCCAGCAGCTTAGATACCCCTAGTGCGGACATATACTTTAACTATGGCTACACCTTC. This encodes CASSLDTPSADIYFNYGYTF. This chain uses TRBV11-3 with TRBJ1-2, with D possibly being TRBD1 (5 bases). The CDR3 is 20 residues long. V was trimmed by 0 bases and J by 1 base, leaving 24 bases between them. Germline V gene lookup returns CDR1 SGHNT and CDR2 YENEEA.

J is TRBJ1-1 and V is TRBV10-1, with D possibly TRBD1 on 5 matching bases. Trimming removed 6 bases from V and 3 bases from J, with 8 bases in between. The CDR3 totals 12 residues. Per germline, CDR1 WNHNN and CDR2 SYGVQD (reference sequence). CDR3 bases: TGCGCCAGCAGAACGACAGACACTGAAGCTTTCTTT. Encoded protein: CASRTTDTEAFF.

The chain couples TRBV5-1 to TRBJ2-3, with D tentatively TRBD2 (5 bases). From germline, CDR1 is SGHRS and CDR2 YFSETQ. The CDR3 has 13 residues. V was pared by 4 bases and J by 4 bases, with 10 bases between. The chain's CDR3 is CASSTGLADTQYF. In DNA form, the CDR3 reads TGCGCCAGCAGCACTGGACTCGCAGATACGCAGTATTTT. The full variable domain, in which reference TRBV5-1 and TRBJ2-3 provide the parts outside the CDR3, is KAGVTQTPRYLIKTRGQQVTLSCSPISGHRSVSWYQQTPGQGLQFLFEYFSETQRNKGNFPGRFSGRQFSNSRSEMNVSTLELGDSALYLCASSTGLADTQYFGPGTRLTVL.

The chain recombines TRBV2 with TRBJ2-2; 7 bases are a match to TRBD1. Germline lookup yields CDR1 SNHLY and CDR2 FYNNEI. CDR3 length: 15 amino acids. J gave up 5 bases and V 7 bases, and 10 bases lay outside the gene matches. The CDR3 protein is CASTQRDSSTGELFF. The CDR3 bases are TGTGCCAGCACCCAAAGGGACAGTAGTACCGGGGAGCTGTTTTTT.

This chain uses TRBV6-5 with TRBJ2-7, with 10 positions matching TRBD2. The closer fit of TRBJ2-1 to the DNA end suggests the J call may be wrong. Germline CDR1 is MNHEY and CDR2 is SVGAGI. The CDR3 runs 15 residues. The CDR3 region has the DNA TGTGCCAGCAGTCCTAGCGGGAGTAGTTACAATGAGCAGTTCTTC. Amino acids: CASSPSGSSYNEQFF.

The chain links TRBV7-2 to TRBJ1-4, with D unclear. Germline loops: CDR1 SGHTA, CDR2 FQGNSA. Trimming stripped 5 bases from V and 5 bases from J, with 12 bases between. The CDR3 extends over 14 amino acids. The CDR3 DNA follows: TGTGCCAGCAGCGTCGTAGGAGGGAATGAAAAACTGTTTTTT. As protein: CASSVVGGNEKLFF.

The chain carries TRBV7-2 and TRBJ2-1; tentatively, D is TRBD2 (6 bases). Deletions cut 3 bases from V and 3 bases from J, with 9 bases between. Germline V gene sequence: CDR1 SGHTA, CDR2 FQGNSA. The CDR3 contains 14 residues. The CDR3 sequence: CASSFRGNYNEQFF. As DNA, the CDR3 is TGTGCCAGCAGCTTTCGCGGGAACTACAATGAGCAGTTCTTC.

V is TRBV11-2 and J is TRBJ2-3; D is unclear. In germline, CDR1 is SGHAT, CDR2 FQNNGV. CDR3 length: 13 amino acids. V dropped 1 base and J dropped 4 bases, with 6 bases sitting between them. CDR3 amino acids: CASSLAESDTQYF. The CDR3 nucleotides read TGTGCCAGCAGCTTAGCGGAGTCAGATACGCAGTATTTT.

The gene calls are TRBV19 and TRBJ1-4; D gene unclear. Trimming stripped 6 bases from V and 0 bases from J, with 8 bases between. The CDR3 length is 14 residues. The germline V gene encodes CDR1 LNHDA and CDR2 SQIVND (reference sequence). For the CDR3, the DNA is TGTGCCAGTAGAGCCCTCGCAACTAATGAAAAACTGTTTTTT. Protein sequence: CASRALATNEKLFF.

This sequence joins TRBV2 and TRBJ2-2; TRBD1 matches 7 bases. V shed 5 bases and J 3 bases; nucleotides not matched to a gene: 15. The CDR3 has 18 amino acids. Germline CDR1 SNHLY, CDR2 FYNNEI. The CDR3 sequence is CASSHKATGLVDTGELFF. For the CDR3, the DNA is TGTGCCAGCAGTCACAAAGCGACAGGGCTGGTTGACACCGGGGAGCTGTTTTTT.

CDR3: CASSAQGTGHSQYF. CDR3 sequence (DNA): TGTGCCAGCAGCGCCCAGGGGACAGGGCATTCGCAGTACTTC. The rearrangement links TRBV6-5 to TRBJ2-7; the match to TRBD1 covers 9 bases. J was trimmed by 9 bases and V by 6 bases; bases with no gene match: 12. There are 14 residues in the CDR3. In germline, CDR1 is MNHEY, CDR2 SVGAGI.

The chain couples TRBV7-8 to TRBJ2-3, with 12 bases aligning to TRBD2. The CDR3 contains 17 residues. CDR1 is SGHVS, CDR2 FQNEAQ, per germline. J was trimmed by 4 bases and V by 5 bases; bases with no gene match: 10. CDR3 in DNA: TGTGCCAGCAGCCCCAGACGACTAGCGGGAGACTCAGATACGCAGTATTTT. Amino acids: CASSPRRLAGDSDTQYF.

V gene TRBV27 combines with J gene TRBJ1-2; D possibly corresponds to TRBD1 (6 bases). The V end was cut by 5 bases, the J end by 5 bases, with 18 bases between. The V gene's germline CDR1 is MNHEY and CDR2 SMNVEV (reference sequence). This CDR3 is built from 15 residues. The CDR3 region is CASSKGVRNPYGYTF. DNA of the CDR3: TGTGCCAGCAGTAAGGGGGTCCGAAACCCTTATGGCTACACCTTC.

V is TRBV30 and J is TRBJ1-4, with no clear D. Germline CDR1 reads GTSNPN; CDR2 reads SVGIG (reference sequence). The V end was cut by 2 bases, the J end by 8 bases, with 15 bases between. This CDR3 has 14 amino acids. CDR3 protein: CAWSSGQLGEKLFF. CDR3 bases: TGTGCCTGGAGTTCGGGTCAGCTCGGAGAAAAACTGTTTTTT.

V usage is TRBV5-1 and J usage is TRBJ1-1; D ambiguous. The CDR3 contains 15 residues. Between the trimmed V and J ends, which lost 5 bases and 5 bases, there was a span of 19 bases. Germline CDR1 SGHRS, CDR2 YFSETQ. The DNA of the CDR3 is TGCGCCAGCAGTATACTTTCAGGTACTGGAACTGAAGCTTTCTTT. It specifies CASSILSGTGTEAFF.

The chain is built from TRBV15 and TRBJ2-3; possible D gene TRBD2, 5 bases. Trimming removed 0 bases from V and 4 bases from J, with 11 bases in between. Germline V gene lookup returns CDR1 LNHNV and CDR2 YYDKDF (reference sequence). The CDR3 totals 15 residues. As DNA, the CDR3 is TGTGCCACCAGCAGAGATCAGAGGGAAGCAGATACGCAGTATTTT. Translating it yields CATSRDQREADTQYF.

V gene TRBV5-1 combines with J gene TRBJ2-7, with 8 bases aligning to TRBD2. Trimming cost V 6 bases and J 6 bases; bases outside gene matches: 14. CDR1 is SGHRS, CDR2 YFSETQ, per germline. This CDR3 region has 15 residues. This chain's CDR3 is CASIPSTSGIREQYF. CDR3 DNA: TGCGCCAGCATCCCCTCTACTAGCGGTATACGCGAGCAGTACTTC.

V usage is TRBV6-1 and J usage is TRBJ1-2, with 7 bases lining up with TRBD1. The CDR3 contains 15 residues. Germline V gene data show CDR1 as MNHNS and CDR2 as SASEGT. V trimming: 2 bases; J trimming: 3 bases; junction bases outside the gene matches: 6. CDR3 coding DNA: TGTGCCAGCAGTGAATACCCCGGGACAGACTATGGCTACACCTTC. Translation: CASSEYPGTDYGYTF.

V and J are TRBV9 and TRBJ2-3, with TRBD2 matching 14 bases. CDR3 length: 16 amino acids. CDR1 and CDR2 (germline): SGDLS, YYNGEE. V trimming: 4 bases; J trimming: 4 bases; junction bases outside the gene matches: 5. CDR3 in DNA: TGTGCCAGCAGCCCGGGACTAGCGGGGGCGGCAGATACGCAGTATTTT. It yields the protein CASSPGLAGAADTQYF.

The rearrangement joins TRBV29-1 to TRBJ2-5; 11 bases are shared with TRBD2. The J call may be mistaken, given a closer DNA end match to TRBJ2-7. Looked up from germline, CDR1 is SQVTM and CDR2 is ANQGSEA. The CDR3 length is 13 residues. The CDR3 loop is CSVTGTSGYEQYF. The CDR3, as DNA: TGCAGCGTTACCGGGACTAGCGGCTACGAGCAGTACTTC.

The chain joins TRBV7-2 to TRBJ2-1; 9 bases are shared with TRBD2. Trimming removed 5 bases from V and 4 bases from J; junction bases left unmatched: 3. In germline, CDR1 is SGHTA, CDR2 FQGNSA. CDR3 length: 14 amino acids. The CDR3 DNA reads as TGTGCCAGCAGCGAAGGACTAGCGTACAATGAGCAGTTCTTC. Residues: CASSEGLAYNEQFF.

V gene TRBV7-3 combines with J gene TRBJ2-7; 12 positions agree with TRBD2. CDR3 size: 17 residues. The junction had 12 bases not matched to a gene; V was cut back by 6 bases and J by 3 bases. The germline CDR1 and CDR2 sequences are SGHTA and FQGTGA. The CDR3 DNA reads TGTGCCAGCAGATTAGGGTCTAGCGGGGGGGGCAGCTACGAGCAGTACTTC. This translates into CASRLGSSGGGSYEQYF.

The CDR3 coding sequence is TGTGCCAGCAGCTTAGGGGAGACGGAGACCCAGTACTTC. As protein: CASSLGETETQYF. The chain combines TRBV7-8 with TRBJ2-5; possibly TRBD2 for D (5 bases). The germline V gene has CDR1 SGHVS and CDR2 FQNEAQ. The CDR3 totals 13 residues. V was trimmed by 1 base and J by 5 bases, leaving 8 bases between them.

V usage is TRBV29-1 and J usage is TRBJ2-7; 10 nucleotides align to TRBD1. The CDR3 contains 15 residues. J gave up 2 bases and V 3 bases, and 7 bases lay outside the gene matches. Germline loops: CDR1 SQVTM, CDR2 ANQGSEA. Written as DNA, the CDR3 is TGCAGCGTTGATTCTGGGGACAGGGGCCCCTACGAGCAGTACTTC. As protein: CSVDSGDRGPYEQYF.

About this clone: Germline is not matched at one junction end, which may reflect a read error. The gene calls are TRBV7-9 and TRBJ2-7, with TRBD2 matching 7 bases. Germline V gives CDR1 SEHNR, CDR2 FQNEAQ (reference sequence). The CDR3 covers 13 residues. The CDR3 DNA reads TGTGCCAGCAGCCATTCCCGAACTAGCGAAAGCAACTTC. Translating gives CASSHSRTSESNF. Drawing the rest from reference TRBV7-9 and TRBJ2-7, the complete variable domain is DTGVSQNPRHKITKRGQNVTFRCDPISEHNRLYWYRQTLGQGPEFLTYFQNEAQLEKSRLLSDRFSAERPKGSFSTLEIQRTEQGDSAMYLCASSHSRTSESNFGPGTRLTVT.

This chain connects TRBV19 to TRBJ2-1; 8 bases agree with TRBD2. The CDR3 contains 15 residues. Germline loops: CDR1 LNHDA, CDR2 SQIVND (reference sequence). J gave up 8 bases and V 4 bases, and 10 bases lay outside the gene matches. The CDR3 is CASSRTSYEGYEQFF. The CDR3 nucleotides are TGTGCCAGTAGTAGGACTAGCTATGAGGGGTATGAGCAGTTCTTC.

The chain employs TRBV11-3 and TRBJ2-5, with 8 bases that match TRBD2. The CDR3 length is 15 residues. The germline V gene encodes CDR1 SGHNT and CDR2 YENEEA. Trimming took 2 bases from V and 2 from J; bases not matched to a gene: 4. The CDR3 spells CASSLSGSRQETQYF. The CDR3 DNA reads TGTGCCAGCAGCTTAAGCGGGAGCCGGCAAGAGACCCAGTACTTC.